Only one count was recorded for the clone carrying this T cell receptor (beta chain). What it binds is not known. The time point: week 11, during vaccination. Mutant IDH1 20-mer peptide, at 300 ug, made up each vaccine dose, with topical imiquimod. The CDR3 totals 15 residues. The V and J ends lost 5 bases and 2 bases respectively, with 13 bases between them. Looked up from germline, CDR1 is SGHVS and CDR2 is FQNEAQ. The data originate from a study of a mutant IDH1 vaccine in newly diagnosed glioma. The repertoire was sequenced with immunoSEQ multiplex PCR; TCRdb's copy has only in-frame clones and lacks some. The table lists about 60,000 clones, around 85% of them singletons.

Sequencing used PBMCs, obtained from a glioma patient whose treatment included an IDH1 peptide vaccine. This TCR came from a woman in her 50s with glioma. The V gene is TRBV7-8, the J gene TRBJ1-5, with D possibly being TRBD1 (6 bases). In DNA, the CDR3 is TGTGCCAGCAGCCCCAGGGACATTGGCAATCAGCCCCAGCATTTT. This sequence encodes CASSPRDIGNQPQHF.